This T cell receptor beta chain was recorded in a study of cytomegalovirus exposure and HLA in healthy donors. The assay was immunoSEQ multiplex PCR, and TCRdb's table has in-frame clones only and misses some. The table records 250,000 to 400,000 clones, 88% of them present only once. While the first cohort had 600 to 800 subjects, the donors belonged to the separate validation cohort of over a hundred subjects. With 1 base clipped from V and 10 bases from J, the junction kept 2 bases outside the gene matches. CDR3 length: 14 amino acids. Germline CDR1 and CDR2: MNHEY and SVGAGI. Of note for this clone: Its antigen remains unidentified.

Study observations and caveats: Cytomegalovirus status was reportedly diagnosed by the classifier with high specificity and sensitivity. Subsequent analysis of the 95 to 150 validation repertoires found a tendency for first-cohort TCR clusters to co-occur.

Material for sequencing was PBMCs. The chain links TRBV6-5 to TRBJ1-6, with TRBD1 matching over 9 bases. The clonotype was recovered from a man younger than 45 in good health and CMV-seronegative. Written as DNA, the CDR3 is TGTGCCAGCAGTTACTTGACAGGGGGATCACCCCTCCACTTT. Amino acid sequence: CASSYLTGGSPLHF.